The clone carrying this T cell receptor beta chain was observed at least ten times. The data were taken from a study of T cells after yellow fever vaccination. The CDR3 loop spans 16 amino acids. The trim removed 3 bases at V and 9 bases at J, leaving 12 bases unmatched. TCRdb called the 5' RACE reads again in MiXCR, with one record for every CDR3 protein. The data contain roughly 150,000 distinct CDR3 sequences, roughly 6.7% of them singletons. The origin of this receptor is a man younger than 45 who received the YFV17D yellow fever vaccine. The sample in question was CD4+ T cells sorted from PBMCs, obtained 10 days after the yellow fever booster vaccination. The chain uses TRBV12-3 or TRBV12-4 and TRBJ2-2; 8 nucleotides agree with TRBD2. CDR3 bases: TGTGCCAGCAGTTTCAGAAGCGGGAGTAGGCGGAGGGAGCTGTTTTTT. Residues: CASSFRSGSRRRELFF.